These 2 T cell receptor beta chains were sequenced from one sample in a study of beta chain features in type 1 diabetes. The authors reverse transcribed all of the isolated RNA, so sequencing captured expressed TCRB transcripts. Generated by immunoSEQ multiplex PCR, the TCRdb table keeps only in-frame clones and is missing some. Of 350,000 to 400,000 clones in the sample, approximately 16% were seen once. The specimen was naive CD4+ T cells from blood. The source is a woman under 30 in good health.

The chain couples TRBV4-1 to TRBJ1-1; D might be TRBD1 (5 bases). V was cut by 4 bases and J by 1 base, with 16 bases left in between. This CDR3 comprises 16 residues. The germline CDR1 and CDR2 sequences are MGHRA and YSYEKL. The CDR3 is CASSPPGQGWNTEAFF. Written as DNA, the CDR3 is TGCGCCAGCAGCCCTCCTGGGCAGGGCTGGAACACTGAAGCTTTCTTT.

This clone was picked up a small number of times. The V and J genes are TRBV30 and TRBJ2-7; D not resolved. Germline CDR1 and CDR2: GTSNPN and SVGIG (reference sequence). This CDR3 spans 14 amino acids. V was trimmed by 2 bases and J by 0 bases, leaving 11 bases between them. As DNA, the CDR3 is TGTGCCTGGAGTTCGGTCCCTTTCTCCTACGAGCAGTACTTC. Translation: CAWSSVPFSYEQYF.